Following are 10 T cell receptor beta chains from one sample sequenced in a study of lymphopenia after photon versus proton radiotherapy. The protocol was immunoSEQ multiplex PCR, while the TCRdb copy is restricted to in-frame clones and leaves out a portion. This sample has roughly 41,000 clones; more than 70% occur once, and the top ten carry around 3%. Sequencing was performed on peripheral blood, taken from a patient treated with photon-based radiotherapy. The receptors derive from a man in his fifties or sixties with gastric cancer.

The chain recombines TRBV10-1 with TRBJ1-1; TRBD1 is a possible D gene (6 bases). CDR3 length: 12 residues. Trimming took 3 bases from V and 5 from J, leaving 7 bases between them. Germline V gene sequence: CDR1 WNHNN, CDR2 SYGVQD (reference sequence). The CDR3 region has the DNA TGCGCCAGCAGTGATCAGGGGACTGAAGCTTTCTTT. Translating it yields CASSDQGTEAFF.

For the CDR3, the DNA is TGTGCCAGCAGCTTACCCGGGACAGGGATTGACAATGAGCAGTTCTTC. Protein: CASSLPGTGIDNEQFF. This chain uses TRBV7-3 with TRBJ2-1; 9 nucleotides line up with TRBD1. J lost 5 bases, V lost 2 bases, and 7 bases had no gene match. Germline V gene sequence: CDR1 SGHTA, CDR2 FQGTGA. The CDR3 consists of 16 residues.

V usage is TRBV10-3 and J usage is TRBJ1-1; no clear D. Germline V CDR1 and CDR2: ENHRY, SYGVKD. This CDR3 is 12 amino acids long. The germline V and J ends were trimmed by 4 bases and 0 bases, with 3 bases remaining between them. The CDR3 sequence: CAISGVNTEAFF. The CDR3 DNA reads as TGTGCCATCAGTGGAGTGAACACTGAAGCTTTCTTT.

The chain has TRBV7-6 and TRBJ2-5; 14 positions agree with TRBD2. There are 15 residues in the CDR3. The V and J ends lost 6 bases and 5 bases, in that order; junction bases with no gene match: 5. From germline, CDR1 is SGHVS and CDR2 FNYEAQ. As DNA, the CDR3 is TGTGCCAGCAGGCGGACTAGCGGGAGGTTTGAGACCCAGTACTTC. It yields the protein CASRRTSGRFETQYF.

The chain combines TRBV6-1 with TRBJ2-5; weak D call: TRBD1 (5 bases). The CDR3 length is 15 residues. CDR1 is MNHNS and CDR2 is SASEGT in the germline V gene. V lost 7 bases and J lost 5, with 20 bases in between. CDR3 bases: TGTGCCAGCACCCTTTCTATGACAGCCGGGGAGACCCAGTACTTC. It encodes CASTLSMTAGETQYF.

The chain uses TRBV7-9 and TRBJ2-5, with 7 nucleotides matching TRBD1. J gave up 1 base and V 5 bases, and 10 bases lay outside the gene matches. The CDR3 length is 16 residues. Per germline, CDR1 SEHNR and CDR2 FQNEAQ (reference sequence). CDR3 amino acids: CASSRRQGPTQETQYF. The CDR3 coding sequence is TGTGCCAGCAGCCGCCGACAGGGACCAACCCAAGAGACCCAGTACTTC. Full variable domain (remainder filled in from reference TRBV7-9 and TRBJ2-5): DTGVSQNPRHKITKRGQNVTFRCDPISEHNRLYWYRQTLGQGPEFLTYFQNEAQLEKSRLLSDRFSAERPKGSFSTLEIQRTEQGDSAMYLCASSRRQGPTQETQYFGPGTRLLVL.

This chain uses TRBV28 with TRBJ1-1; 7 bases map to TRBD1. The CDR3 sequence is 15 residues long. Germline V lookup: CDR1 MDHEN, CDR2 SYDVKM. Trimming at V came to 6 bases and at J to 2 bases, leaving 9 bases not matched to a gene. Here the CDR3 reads CASRETGKDNTEAFF. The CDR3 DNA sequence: TGTGCCAGCAGGGAGACAGGGAAAGACAACACTGAAGCTTTCTTT.

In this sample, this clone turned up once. CDR3 DNA: TGTGCCAGCAGCAGCGCCGGGACTAGCGGGAGTTGGTACAATGAGCAGTTCTTC. Protein sequence: CASSSAGTSGSWYNEQFF. This chain connects TRBV5-8 to TRBJ2-1; 14 nucleotides line up with TRBD2. CDR3 length: 18 residues. Germline CDR1 is SGHTS and CDR2 is YDEGEE. Trimming took 4 bases from V and 4 from J; bases not matched to a gene: 10.

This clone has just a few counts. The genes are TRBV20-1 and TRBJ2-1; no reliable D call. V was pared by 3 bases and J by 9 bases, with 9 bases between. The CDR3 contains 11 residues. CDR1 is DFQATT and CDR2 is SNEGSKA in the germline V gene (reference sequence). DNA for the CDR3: TGCAGTGCTAGGCTGACTTCTGAGCAGTTCTTC. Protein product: CSARLTSEQFF.

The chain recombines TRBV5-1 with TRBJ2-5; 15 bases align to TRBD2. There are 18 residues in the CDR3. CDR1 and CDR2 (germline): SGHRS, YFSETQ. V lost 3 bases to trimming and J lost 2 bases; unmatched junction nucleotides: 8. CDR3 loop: CASSSGLAGGPGQETQYF. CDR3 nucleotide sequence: TGCGCCAGCAGCTCCGGACTAGCGGGAGGGCCGGGGCAAGAGACCCAGTACTTC.